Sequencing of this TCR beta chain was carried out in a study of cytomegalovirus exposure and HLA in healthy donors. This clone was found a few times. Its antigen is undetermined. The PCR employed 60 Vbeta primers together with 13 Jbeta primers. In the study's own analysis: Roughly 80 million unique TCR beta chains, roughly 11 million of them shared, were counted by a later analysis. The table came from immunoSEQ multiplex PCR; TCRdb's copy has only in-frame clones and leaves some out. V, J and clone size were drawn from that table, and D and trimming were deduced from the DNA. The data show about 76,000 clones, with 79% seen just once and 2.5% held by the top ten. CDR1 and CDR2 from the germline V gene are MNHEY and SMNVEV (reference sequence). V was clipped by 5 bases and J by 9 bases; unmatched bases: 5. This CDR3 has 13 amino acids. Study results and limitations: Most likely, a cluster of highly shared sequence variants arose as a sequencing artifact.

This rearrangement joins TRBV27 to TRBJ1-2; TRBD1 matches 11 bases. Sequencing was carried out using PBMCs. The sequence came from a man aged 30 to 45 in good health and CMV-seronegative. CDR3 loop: CASSRGDRGSYTF. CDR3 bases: TGTGCCAGCAGTCGTGGGGACAGGGGGAGCTACACCTTC.